These T cell receptor beta chains were read from a single sample in a study of blood T cell repertoires in COVID-19. Libraries were prepared by immunoSEQ multiplex PCR; TCRdb keeps only in-frame clonotypes and omits some of them. The sample consists of about 220,000 clones, about 90% of them appearing once. Sequenced input: peripheral blood. These receptor sequences come from a woman in her 30s who had recovered from COVID-19. Each CDR3 is given without its conserved first and last residue. Fields, in order: V gene, CDR3 protein.

>TRBV28
ASSAGMRYTGELF
>TRBV10-2
ASSALAGRNNEQF
>TRBV9
ASSTQRGILPDTQY
>TRBV29-1
SVPKGESSYNEQF
>TRBV7-3
ASSSTDTDTQY
>TRBV4-3
ASSLIGTANYGYT
>TRBV7-2
ASSLRDYPGGELF
>TRBV6-1
ASSEYWDRENDVAF
>TRBV13
ASSLEAENEQF
>TRBV7-6
ASSLALMGAGLTDTQY
>TRBV2
ASSDLTHGDTQY
>TRBV5-4
ASSLGTGGRQETQY
>TRBV7-2
ASSLAGTSKGGAATYGYT
>TRBV11-2
ASSLIWAPGELF
>TRBV5-1
ASSLLVQGPITLYNEQF
>TRBV6-6
ASSESTTGGNTIY
>TRBV19
ASRPGAGAGELF
>TRBV6-5
ASRWDSKLETQY
>TRBV3-1/TRBV3-2
ASSQGRGSNQPQH
>TRBV24-1
ATSDPNIRPGEKSTEAF
>TRBV4-1
ASSQARNTGELF
>TRBV10-2
AARAGDVYNEQF